Detailed here is one T cell receptor beta chain. The antigen this receptor binds is unknown. No much larger clonotype is one base removed from it; base qualities were not supplied. The data were obtained in a study of cytomegalovirus exposure and HLA in healthy donors (dated by TCRdb to 2015 to 2018). Regarding the study in general: An earlier analysis of fewer than 750 of the donors reported under 300 Gb of sequence data and 95 million to 120 million unique TCR beta sequences obtained from approximately 180 million T cells. HLA typing covered class I and class II loci at four-digit resolution. The study profiled the T cell repertoires of 666 subjects by immunosequencing and related them to cytomegalovirus serostatus. In the later analysis, no new phenotypic data were used to find candidate immune exposures; instead, reliance was placed on TCR beta sequences and their occurrence across donors. A later genetic analysis used genome-wide SNP genotypes for about three fifths of the roughly 700 donors, treating that subset as a discovery cohort. The study aimed to test whether cataloging public T cell receptors could reveal signatures of past pathogen exposure. On average, roughly 250,000 unique TCR beta nucleotide sequences were sequenced per donor among several hundred genotyped donors of the cohort, with roughly 18% of those sequences being non-productive. To predict cytomegalovirus infection status, the study combined high-throughput TCR immunosequencing, statistical association of individual TCRs with disease status, and machine learning. Roughly 320 gigabases of sequencing data and around 88 million unique TCR sequences made up an early release that covered approximately 620 HLA-typed donors. Donor age, sex, ethnicity and CMV serostatus were collected together with the repertoire data. Typing coverage varied by locus: roughly 620-640 donors for A, B, C, DRB1 and DQB1; under 550 for DQA1; more than 600 for DPA1; approximately 470 for DPB1. In an earlier analysis of several hundred of the donors, high-throughput TCR beta sequencing was used to judge whether each TCR beta V gene segment behaved as functional or pseudogenic. A later analysis re-analyzed previously published TCR beta repertoires from 650 to 800 donors and added high-resolution HLA genotyping to study TCR occurrence patterns. Because of strong linkage in the cohort, a few DR-DQ haplotypes were treated as single units for association and clustering. A separate validation cohort of over a hundred different subjects was used in addition to the approximately 700-subject first cohort. All discovery cohort repertoires had been generated using a single sequencing platform. Among the roughly 390 genotyped donors, around 79% belonged to the genetic ancestry cluster associated with self-reported Caucasian donors.

The library was made by the immunoSEQ multiplex PCR assay. For the multiplex PCR, a mixture combining 60 forward primers for TCR Vbeta segments and 13 reverse primers for TCR Jbeta segments was used. The CDR3 region of rearranged TCR beta genes was amplified from genomic DNA by a multiplex PCR assay. The amplified TCR beta libraries were sequenced on the Illumina HiSeq System as 87-base-pair reads. Concerning the study's data processing: A later analysis counted some 80 million unique TCR beta chains across the 700 or so repertoires, and around 9.9 million of these chains were shared by at least two donors. Raw reads were error-corrected and collapsed into unique sequences with a nearest-neighbor algorithm that merged closely related sequences to remove PCR and sequencing errors. V, D and J gene segments were assigned by aligning CDR3 sequences to IMGT reference sequences. For a sequence to be retained, a match of at least six nucleotides to both a V gene segment and a J gene segment was required. A rearrangement was called productive if the CDR3 had no stop codons and remained in frame with V and J, and every other rearrangement was called non-productive. CDR3 was defined by IMGT convention, running from the second conserved V-encoded cysteine to the conserved J-encoded phenylalanine. In an earlier analysis of more than 550 of the donors, sequences lacking an unambiguous match to a single V gene segment were excluded. An earlier analysis of a few hundred of the donors classified V segments as functional when productive rearrangements were above 56.7% and as segregating when the standard deviation between donors was above 5%. A statistical classification framework was developed to diagnose cytomegalovirus status using the catalog of TCR beta chain sequences. V and J gene assignment, in a later analysis, came from comparing TCR nucleotide sequences with IMGT/GENE-DB human TR gene sequences. In a later analysis, CDR3 sequences and most-parsimonious VDJ recombination scenarios were assigned using the TCRdist pipeline. In a later analysis, every TCR beta chain was defined by the combination of its CDR3 amino acid sequence and its V-gene family, and reads without a unique V-gene family were dropped. A later analysis removed 592 highly shared, low-generation-probability nucleotide sequences to deal with suspected cross-contamination and a sequencing artifact. A later analysis calculated a clonal expansion index for each public chain from normalized within-repertoire ranks of inferred template counts. Generation probabilities in a later analysis came from a VDJ recombination model fitted to out-of-frame rearrangements, and those results were checked against IGoR. In a later analysis, TCR-TCR, TCR-HLA and TCR-CMV co-occurrence was scored with hypergeometric tests, and a repertoire-size bias correction was applied to TCR pairs. To estimate false discovery rates, a later analysis permuted the HLA or CMV assignments 20 times. In a later analysis, co-occurring TCRs were grouped with DBSCAN, and TCRdist sequence similarity was added when clustering was performed within HLA-allele-positive subsets. Repertoires with fewer than 30,000 or more than 120,000 public chains were left out of co-occurrence clustering, as were four to six repertoires with anomalous nucleotide sharing. TCRdb took over this immuneACCESS table, retaining in-frame rearrangements with V and J assigned. Such tables are incomplete; in checked studies, under half of the missing clones stem from an unresolved V gene, and the remainder is unexplained. V and J calls and clone size are copied from that table; D and trimming were computed from the DNA. Here the sample has about 140,000 clones; 78% occur a single time. Of the sample, about 2.5% falls within the top ten clones.

Overall results and qualifications from the work: Because some donors lacked HLA typing at each locus, the association tests relied only on the typed subset. In a later analysis, the rate of TCR association differed among HLA loci, with DRB1 alleles having the most associated TCRs and HLA-C alleles having the fewest. Cytomegalovirus status was reported to be diagnosed by the classifier with high specificity and sensitivity in both the original and validation cohorts. In an earlier analysis of around 600 of the donors, most TCR beta V segments were observed in productive rearrangements about 87% or about 30% of the time, broadly matching IMGT annotations. Most CMV-associated TCR beta chains appeared to be HLA-restricted in a later analysis, and the HLA associations seemed to be driven largely by CMV exposure. This cohort had only TCR beta chains sequenced, and the lack of alpha or paired-chain data limited which features could be detected. Presence/absence analyses assumed roughly uniform sequencing depth across donors, an assumption that may not hold. The study listed 150 to 200 TCR beta chains as associated with cytomegalovirus. A cluster of highly shared sequence variants was judged likely to be a technical artifact of the sequencing pipeline. According to the authors, the approach could potentially be generalized to other disease states and immunological phenotypes. When HLA alleles, especially DR and DQ, strongly co-occurred, attributing TCR associations to individual alleles was difficult. Most TCR sequences were seen in very few donors, while some public TCRs were found in many individuals. V-gene and J-gene trimming of TCR beta chains was associated with a missense DCLRE1C variant in a later genetic analysis, and the association was replicated in an independent cohort. Because counts were too low, more than 15 rarely observed V segments, including chromosome 9 orphons, were left out of the earlier analysis of 500 to 750 of the donors. A further reported finding was that TCR beta sequences accurately predicted the HLA-A and HLA-B alleles for most subjects in the first cohort. A later analysis reported that several top co-occurrence clusters appeared linked to parvovirus B19, influenza, CMV and Epstein-Barr virus. In a later genetic analysis, fewer N-insertions in productive TCRs were reported among donors in an Asian-associated ancestry cluster than the roughly 670-donor mean. A few of the identified cytomegalovirus-associated TCR beta chains were confirmed in vitro to be specific for cytomegalovirus antigens. Correlated functional status among segregating V segments might reflect linkage disequilibrium, but an unknown experimental factor could not be ruled out. Immune exposure information for the cohort was limited to CMV serostatus. In a later analysis, HLA-associated TCR beta chains were found to be more clonally expanded and to have lower generation probabilities than equally common non-associated chains. In a later analysis, around 17,000 TCR beta sequences were associated with specific HLA alleles at a false discovery rate of 0.05.

The cohort was made up of approximately 670 healthy bone marrow donors. Cohort members were all nominally healthy when sampled, although unrecorded immune exposures were likely present. The donor was CMV seronegative and belonged to the group of 350 to 400 seronegative cohort members. A peripheral blood sample was provided by each donor, and peripheral blood mononuclear cells were used for TCR beta sequencing. The Qiagen DNeasy Blood Extraction Kit was used to extract genomic DNA from the blood cell samples. The receptor was isolated from a male donor in good health and CMV-seronegative. The sample was PBMCs.

The CDR3 reads as follows: CASSRGTSGSYEQYF. The bases read TGTGCCAGCAGCCGAGGGACTAGCGGGTCCTACGAGCAGTACTTC. The V and J segments used are TRBV4-2 and TRBJ2-7, with 12 bases aligning to TRBD2. The germline V gene yields LGHNA for CDR1 and YNFKEQ for CDR2. The germline V and J ends show losses of 4 bases and 1 base respectively, and no gene match explains 2 bases of the junction. There are 15 amino acids in the CDR3, from cysteine to phenylalanine inclusive. Here the CDR3 DNA is all that survives: 45 bases in frame from base 1.